The 21 T cell receptor beta chains presented below share a single source sample, sequenced in a study of cytomegalovirus exposure and HLA in healthy donors. TCRdb's table, derived via immunoSEQ multiplex PCR, lists solely in-frame clones and lacks some. The sample shows under 200,000 clones, approximately 86% of them seen only once. Sequenced sample: PBMCs. The receptors shown here come from a woman between 18 and 29 years old in good health and CMV-seronegative.

A few counts support this clone. The rearrangement joins TRBV4-2 to TRBJ2-7; no firm D call. The germline V gene encodes CDR1 LGHNA and CDR2 YNFKEQ. The CDR3 is made up of 13 amino acids. Trimming left V 2 bases short and J 2 bases short, with 7 bases between. The CDR3 region has the DNA TGTGCCAGCAGCCAACGGGTCGCCTACGAGCAGTACTTC. The encoded protein is CASSQRVAYEQYF.

The CDR3 reads CAVGPGHAGYTGELFF. CDR3 coding DNA: TGTGCCGTAGGTCCCGGCCACGCAGGTTACACCGGGGAGCTGTTTTTT. The chain couples TRBV19 to TRBJ2-2; no definite D call. V lost 11 bases and J 3 bases, leaving 22 bases between the germline ends. This CDR3 comprises 16 residues. Germline assignment: CDR1 LNHDA and CDR2 SQIVND (reference sequence).

This chain joins TRBV4-3 and TRBJ2-1; weak D call: TRBD2 (5 bases). Trimming stripped 3 bases from V and 10 bases from J, with 19 bases between. Germline V gene lookup returns CDR1 LGHNA and CDR2 YSLEER. This CDR3 is built from 15 residues. The CDR3: CASSQSRSLAAEQFF. Here the CDR3 DNA reads TGCGCCAGCAGCCAGAGCAGATCGCTAGCAGCAGAGCAGTTCTTC.

This chain connects TRBV27 to TRBJ2-5; the match to TRBD2 covers 8 bases. J lost 4 bases, V lost 2 bases, and 3 bases had no gene match. The germline V gene has CDR1 MNHEY and CDR2 SMNVEV (reference sequence). The CDR3 covers 14 residues. CDR3 coding DNA: TGTGCCAGCAGTTTAGATCTAGCGGGAGAGACCCAGTACTTC. Translated: CASSLDLAGETQYF.

J is TRBJ1-2 and V is TRBV9; TRBD1 matches at 10 bases. Trimming removed 3 bases from V and 4 bases from J; junction bases left unmatched: 21. The CDR3 runs to 20 residues. Per the germline V gene, CDR1 is SGDLS and CDR2 is YYNGEE. The CDR3 nucleotides are TGTGCCAGCAGCGGATCCGGGACAGGGGCGTCGTCTACTGGAGCCTATGGCTACACCTTC. Its protein product is CASSGSGTGASSTGAYGYTF.

Concerning this clone itself: This specimen includes other DNA sequences encoding the same CDR3. J is TRBJ2-7 and V is TRBV11-3, with 7 nucleotides matching TRBD2. J lost 4 bases, V lost 5 bases, and 2 bases had no gene match. The CDR3 extends over 12 amino acids. The germline gives CDR1 SGHNT, CDR2 YENEEA. This CDR3 reads CASSPGGYEQYF. The CDR3 bases are TGTGCCAGCAGCCCGGGGGGTTACGAGCAGTACTTC.

The V and J genes are TRBV11-2 and TRBJ1-3, with D unresolved. Germline V gene lookup returns CDR1 SGHAT and CDR2 FQNNGV. The V end was cut by 1 base, the J end by 4 bases, with 8 bases between. This CDR3 is built from 14 residues. CDR3 sequence: CASSLARAGNTIYF. The DNA for the CDR3 is TGTGCCAGCAGCTTAGCTCGCGCGGGAAACACCATATATTTT.

As concerns this clone: It is unclear where the CDR3 begins or ends on the DNA, so no DNA is shown, and the CDR3 is as TCRdb lists it. The V call is TRBV7-9, the J call TRBJ2-7; TRBD1, the table's D call, was not compared with the DNA. Including both end residues, the CDR3 is 12 amino acids long. Germline V gene sequence: CDR1 SEHNR, CDR2 FQNEAQ (reference sequence). CDR3 protein: CASSFGQGSPVF.

The J gene is TRBJ2-3, the V gene TRBV9, with TRBD2 matching over 12 bases. V was pared by 3 bases and J by 0 bases, with 5 bases of the junction left unmatched. This CDR3 has 17 amino acids. Germline V gene sequence: CDR1 SGDLS, CDR2 YYNGEE. The CDR3 region has the DNA TGTGCCAGCAGCGGACCGACTAGCGGGGGAAGCACAGATACGCAGTATTTT. Its protein product is CASSGPTSGGSTDTQYF.

J is TRBJ1-2 and V is TRBV6-5; 7 nucleotides match TRBD1. The CDR3 is 12 amino acids. The V and J ends lost 6 bases and 5 bases, in that order; junction bases with no gene match: 3. CDR1 is MNHEY, CDR2 SVGAGI, per germline. The CDR3 bases are TGTGCCAGCAGCGCGACAGGGTATGGCTACACCTTC. Translation gives CASSATGYGYTF.

In its sample, this clone was seen a few times. The V gene is TRBV10-2, the J gene TRBJ1-1, with D possibly being TRBD1 (5 bases). Trimming pared 9 bases from V and 2 bases from J, leaving 19 bases between. Looked up from germline, CDR1 is WSHSY and CDR2 is SAAADI. The CDR3 runs 15 residues. In DNA form, the CDR3 reads TGCGCCAGACGGGGGACTACAGATCCCAACACTGAAGCTTTCTTT. The encoded protein is CARRGTTDPNTEAFF.

V usage is TRBV7-9 and J usage is TRBJ2-7; 7 positions agree with TRBD1. With V trimmed by 5 bases and J by 2 bases, 3 bases remained unmatched. The CDR3 consists of 13 residues. CDR1 and CDR2 from the germline V gene are SEHNR and FQNEAQ (reference sequence). CDR3 sequence: CASSGQVTYEQYF. In nucleotides, the CDR3 is TGTGCCAGCAGCGGACAGGTGACCTACGAGCAGTACTTC.

The J gene is TRBJ2-1, the V gene TRBV9; 8 bases fit TRBD2. This CDR3 is 15 amino acids long. J lost 6 bases, V lost 3 bases, and 8 bases had no gene match. CDR1 and CDR2 (germline): SGDLS, YYNGEE. This chain's CDR3 is CASSASGTSPNEQFF. CDR3 DNA sequence: TGTGCCAGCAGCGCATCCGGGACTAGTCCCAATGAGCAGTTCTTC.

The genes are TRBV19 and TRBJ2-1; 13 bases fit TRBD2. V dropped 2 bases and J dropped 2; count of bases not matched to a gene: 3. Germline V CDR1 and CDR2: LNHDA, SQIVND (reference sequence). CDR3 length: 17 residues. The CDR3 sequence is CASSISGLAGAYNEQFF. In DNA form, the CDR3 reads TGTGCCAGTAGTATATCAGGACTAGCGGGGGCCTACAATGAGCAGTTCTTC.

The V call is TRBV6-5, the J call TRBJ1-5; maybe TRBD1 (5 bases). The CDR3 runs to 13 residues. V lost 2 bases, J lost 5 bases, and 7 bases lay in between. Germline V CDR1 and CDR2: MNHEY, SVGAGI. This CDR3 is CASSYARDQPQHF. The DNA of the CDR3 is TGTGCCAGCAGTTACGCCAGGGATCAGCCCCAGCATTTT.

The chain has TRBV7-9 and TRBJ1-4, with a weak D call TRBD1 (6 bases). CDR1 is SEHNR and CDR2 is FQNEAQ in the germline V gene (reference sequence). The CDR3 is 15 amino acids. Deletions cut 8 bases from V and 3 bases from J, with 16 bases between. The CDR3 DNA reads TGTGCCAGCCGTCTCTCACAGGGACCTAATGAAAAACTGTTTTTT. Translation: CASRLSQGPNEKLFF. Full variable domain (missing parts from reference TRBV7-9 and TRBJ1-4): DTGVSQNPRHKITKRGQNVTFRCDPISEHNRLYWYRQTLGQGPEFLTYFQNEAQLEKSRLLSDRFSAERPKGSFSTLEIQRTEQGDSAMYLCASRLSQGPNEKLFFGSGTQLSVL.

The chain recombines TRBV18 with TRBJ1-4; 9 nucleotides align to TRBD1. The CDR3 totals 16 residues. Germline CDR1 KGHSH, CDR2 LQKENI. Trimming cost V 6 bases and J 7 bases; bases outside gene matches: 12. CDR3 region: CASSMTTGTGTEKLFF. The DNA of the CDR3 is TGTGCCAGCTCGATGACGACCGGGACAGGGACTGAAAAACTGTTTTTT.

This clone showed up just once. This chain links TRBV5-1 with TRBJ2-1; 8 nucleotides align to TRBD2. The trim removed 2 bases at V and 7 bases at J, leaving 11 bases unmatched. CDR1 and CDR2 from the germline V gene are SGHRS and YFSETQ. This CDR3 comprises 16 residues. The DNA of the CDR3 is TGCGCCAGCAGCTTTCAAGGGACTAGGGCGTTAAATGAGCAGTTCTTC. It codes for CASSFQGTRALNEQFF.

This chain links TRBV5-6 with TRBJ1-3, with 7 positions matching TRBD1. From germline, CDR1 is SGHDT and CDR2 YYEEEE. The V gene end was trimmed by 3 bases and the J gene end by 0 bases; junction bases not matched to a gene: 6. CDR3 length: 16 amino acids. The CDR3 DNA sequence: TGTGCCAGCAGCTACCGACAGGGCGACTCTGGAAACACCATATATTTT. Translation: CASSYRQGDSGNTIYF.

The chain carries TRBV7-2 and TRBJ1-2; 9 nucleotides line up with TRBD1. The germline V gene has CDR1 SGHTA and CDR2 FQGNSA. There are 15 residues in the CDR3. V was pared by 0 bases and J by 5 bases, with 4 bases of the junction left unmatched. The CDR3 DNA follows: TGTGCCAGCAGCTTAGCCCTACAGGGGGCGTATGGCTACACCTTC. Amino acid sequence: CASSLALQGAYGYTF.

This clone showed up just once. The chain couples TRBV4-1 to TRBJ1-1; TRBD1 matches at 8 bases. V lost 2 bases and J lost 6; bases outside the gene matches: 11. Germline lookup yields CDR1 MGHRA and CDR2 YSYEKL. The CDR3 runs 16 residues. CDR3 DNA: TGCGCCAGCAGCCAATCTCAGGGGGCAGGGATGGCTGAAGCTTTCTTT. It is translated as CASSQSQGAGMAEAFF.